Listed here are 16 T cell receptor beta chains from one sample, sequenced in a study of OX40 agonist ivuxolimab in advanced cancers. Measured with immunoSEQ multiplex PCR; TCRdb has only the in-frame clones, and not every one. The sample shows 35,000 to 40,000 clones, about 85% of them seen only once. Sequenced here: CD4+ or CD8+ T cells sorted from blood, sampled in a trial of the OX40 agonist ivuxolimab. These receptors came from an adult with an advanced solid tumor such as melanoma, head and neck, liver or kidney cancer.

The rearrangement links TRBV27 to TRBJ2-2, with D perhaps matching TRBD1 or TRBD2 (6 bases each). The CDR3 has 15 amino acids. V lost 2 bases and J 3 bases, leaving 10 bases between the germline ends. CDR1 and CDR2 (germline): MNHEY, SMNVEV (reference sequence). The CDR3 here is CASSLRGADTGELFF. CDR3 sequence (DNA): TGTGCCAGCAGTTTAAGGGGGGCGGACACCGGGGAGCTGTTTTTT.

The chain uses TRBV18 and TRBJ2-3, with D possibly TRBD1 on 5 matching bases. The CDR3 is made up of 14 amino acids. The V and J ends lost 4 bases and 4 bases respectively, with 12 bases between them. Germline loops: CDR1 KGHSH, CDR2 LQKENI. The CDR3 is CASSLDSPPDTQYF. In DNA, the CDR3 is TGTGCCAGCTCACTTGACAGCCCCCCAGATACGCAGTATTTT.

The chain is built from TRBV6-1 and TRBJ2-7, with 7 bases that match TRBD1. The CDR3 totals 13 residues. Trimming removed 9 bases from V and 5 bases from J; junction bases left unmatched: 10. From germline, CDR1 is MNHNS and CDR2 SASEGT. The CDR3, as DNA: TGTGCCAGGGGACCAGGGGGAGTCAACGAGCAGTACTTC. This sequence encodes CARGPGGVNEQYF.

V and J are TRBV7-9 and TRBJ1-3; no clear D gene. V dropped 1 base and J dropped 9 bases, with 16 bases sitting between them. Germline CDR1 is SEHNR and CDR2 is FQNEAQ (reference sequence). CDR3 length: 15 residues. The CDR3 protein is CASSLGTSAEGTIYF. DNA of the CDR3: TGTGCCAGCAGCTTAGGGACTTCTGCGGAAGGCACCATATATTTT.

The chain is built from TRBV10-3 and TRBJ1-2; 8 nucleotides line up with TRBD1. Germline values: CDR1 ENHRY, CDR2 SYGVKD. V lost 7 bases, J lost 6 bases, and 4 bases stayed unmatched. The CDR3 consists of 12 residues. The CDR3 coding sequence is TGTGCCATCAAGACAGGGGAAGATGGCTACACCTTC. Protein sequence: CAIKTGEDGYTF.

The chain's CDR3 is CASSPRYEQYF. In DNA, the CDR3 is TGTGCCAGCAGCCCCCGCTACGAGCAGTACTTC. The gene calls are TRBV11-2 and TRBJ2-7, with D uncertain. Trimming took off 5 bases at V and 3 bases at J, with 5 bases between the two ends. The CDR3 sequence is 11 residues long. Germline V gene data show CDR1 as SGHAT and CDR2 as FQNNGV. Filled out from reference TRBV11-2 and TRBJ2-7, the complete variable domain reads EAGVAQSPRYKIIEKRQSVAFWCNPISGHATLYWYQQILGQGPKLLIQFQNNGVVDDSQLPKDRFSAERLKGVDSTLKIQPAKLEDSAVYLCASSPRYEQYFGPGTRLTVT.

Of note for this clone: Germline and junction disagree at one end, which may indicate a read error. The rearrangement uses TRBV7-8 and TRBJ2-7; weak D call: TRBD1 (6 bases). CDR1 is SGHVS and CDR2 is FQNEAQ in the germline V gene. CDR3 length equals 15 residues. The CDR3 DNA is TGTGCCAGCAGCTTAGCGCTGGGACACTCCAACGAGCAGTACTTC. Translated, it gives CASSLALGHSNEQYF.

V and J are TRBV2 and TRBJ1-3; D gene ambiguous. The CDR3 is made up of 16 amino acids. Trimming took 3 bases from V and 1 from J, leaving 13 bases between them. CDR1 and CDR2 (germline): SNHLY, FYNNEI. The CDR3 loop is CASSEVSARSGNTIYF. DNA for the CDR3: TGTGCCAGCAGTGAGGTCTCGGCAAGGTCTGGAAACACCATATATTTT.

V is TRBV5-1 and J is TRBJ1-3, with 8 nucleotides matching TRBD1. V gave up 4 bases and J gave up 4 bases; unmatched junction bases: 4. The CDR3 loop spans 14 amino acids. Per the germline V gene, CDR1 is SGHRS and CDR2 is YFSETQ. The CDR3 nucleotides are TGCGCCAGCAGCCCCGGACAGGGAGGAAACACCATATATTTT. Protein product: CASSPGQGGNTIYF.

This clone has only one observation. The J gene is TRBJ2-7, the V gene TRBV30, with 7 bases identical to TRBD2. Trimming took 0 bases from V and 2 from J; bases not matched to a gene: 1. The CDR3 sequence is 13 residues long. Germline V lookup: CDR1 GTSNPN, CDR2 SVGIG (reference sequence). CDR3: CAWSVGGAYEQYF. CDR3 DNA sequence: TGTGCCTGGAGTGTTGGGGGGGCCTACGAGCAGTACTTC.

In this sample, this clone is medium-sized. This chain links TRBV25-1 with TRBJ2-7; a possible D gene is TRBD2 (6 bases). This CDR3 is 14 amino acids long. V was trimmed by 1 base and J by 3 bases, leaving 10 bases between them. Germline V CDR1 and CDR2: MGHDK, SYGVNS. The CDR3 spells CASSEWGEIYEQYF. In nucleotides, the CDR3 is TGTGCCAGCAGTGAATGGGGGGAAATCTACGAGCAGTACTTC.

This clone was counted a few times. The rearrangement joins TRBV6-5 to TRBJ1-2; D call uncertain. Per the germline V gene, CDR1 is MNHEY and CDR2 is SVGAGI. Trimming cost V 0 bases and J 8 bases, with 16 bases left between them. This CDR3 region has 15 residues. In nucleotides, the CDR3 is TGTGCCAGCAGTTACTCGAATGTCCAGCGGGGAGGCTACACCTTC. This translates into CASSYSNVQRGGYTF.

The chain joins TRBV5-1 to TRBJ2-3; TRBD2 agrees at 7 bases. CDR3 size: 15 residues. The V gene end was trimmed by 1 base and the J gene end by 2 bases; junction bases not matched to a gene: 4. Germline V gene lookup returns CDR1 SGHRS and CDR2 YFSETQ. The CDR3, as DNA: TGCGCCAGCAGCTTGCGGGGGGACTCCACAGATACGCAGTATTTT. It translates to CASSLRGDSTDTQYF.

CDR3 residues: CASSSPTPGLAGGTDTQYF. DNA for the CDR3: TGTGCCAGCAGTTCCCCAACCCCGGGACTAGCGGGGGGGACAGATACGCAGTATTTT. The rearrangement uses TRBV28 and TRBJ2-3, with TRBD2 identical over 16 bases. This CDR3 comprises 19 residues. Trimming took 4 bases from V and 3 from J; bases not matched to a gene: 10. CDR1 and CDR2 (germline): MDHEN, SYDVKM.

CDR3 protein: CASSGSLGTGGLNEQFF. The DNA for the CDR3 is TGTGCCAGCAGTGGTTCCCTAGGGACAGGGGGCTTGAATGAGCAGTTCTTC. This chain uses TRBV6-1 with TRBJ2-1, with 12 positions matching TRBD1. The germline V gene encodes CDR1 MNHNS and CDR2 SASEGT. The junction had 11 bases not matched to a gene; V was cut back by 4 bases and J by 7 bases. The CDR3 is 17 residues long.

This clone was detected only a few times. V is TRBV18 and J is TRBJ2-2; no clear D gene. Germline CDR1 and CDR2: KGHSH and LQKENI. Trimming cost V 1 base and J 4 bases, with 10 bases left between them. There are 15 residues in the CDR3. Here the CDR3 DNA reads TGTGCCAGCTCACCACGTGGATTAGGCACCGGGGAGCTGTTTTTT. Residues: CASSPRGLGTGELFF.